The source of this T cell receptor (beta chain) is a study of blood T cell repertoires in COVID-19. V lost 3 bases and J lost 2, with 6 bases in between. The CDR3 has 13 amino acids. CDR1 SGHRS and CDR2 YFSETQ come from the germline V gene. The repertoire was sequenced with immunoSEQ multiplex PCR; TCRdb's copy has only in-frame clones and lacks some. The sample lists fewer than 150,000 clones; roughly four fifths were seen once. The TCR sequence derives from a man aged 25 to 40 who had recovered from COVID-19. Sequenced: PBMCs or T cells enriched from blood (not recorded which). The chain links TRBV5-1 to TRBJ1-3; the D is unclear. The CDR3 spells CASSSTTGNTIYF. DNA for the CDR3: TGCGCCAGCAGCTCGACAACTGGAAACACCATATATTTT. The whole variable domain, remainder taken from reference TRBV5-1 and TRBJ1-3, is KAGVTQTPRYLIKTRGQQVTLSCSPISGHRSVSWYQQTPGQGLQFLFEYFSETQRNKGNFPGRFSGRQFSNSRSEMNVSTLELGDSALYLCASSSTTGNTIYFGEGSWLTVV.